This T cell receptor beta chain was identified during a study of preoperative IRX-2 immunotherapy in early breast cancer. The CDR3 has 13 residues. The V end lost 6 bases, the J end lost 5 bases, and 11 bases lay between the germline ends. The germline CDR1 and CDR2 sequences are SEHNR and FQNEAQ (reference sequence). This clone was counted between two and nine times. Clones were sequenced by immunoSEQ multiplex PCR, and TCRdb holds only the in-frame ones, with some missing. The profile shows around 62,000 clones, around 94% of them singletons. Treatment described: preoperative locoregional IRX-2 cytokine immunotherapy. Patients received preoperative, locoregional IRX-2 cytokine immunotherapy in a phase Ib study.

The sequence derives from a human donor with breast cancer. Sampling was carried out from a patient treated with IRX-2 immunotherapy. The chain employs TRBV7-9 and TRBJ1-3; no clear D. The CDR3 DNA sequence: TGTGCCAGCAGAACCGGGCCAAGAAACACCATATATTTT. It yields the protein CASRTGPRNTIYF.